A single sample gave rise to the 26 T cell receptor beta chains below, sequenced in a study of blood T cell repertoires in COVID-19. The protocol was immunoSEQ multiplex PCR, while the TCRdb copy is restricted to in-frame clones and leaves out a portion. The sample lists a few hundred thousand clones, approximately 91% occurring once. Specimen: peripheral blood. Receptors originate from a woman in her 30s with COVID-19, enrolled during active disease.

This chain's CDR3 is CASSLPGGYNEQFF. DNA of the CDR3: TGTGCCAGCAGTCTACCGGGTGGCTACAATGAGCAGTTCTTC. The chain joins TRBV28 to TRBJ2-1; unclear D gene. V lost 5 bases and J 3 bases, leaving 11 bases between the germline ends. Germline-derived CDR1 and CDR2 are MDHEN and SYDVKM. The CDR3 consists of 14 residues.

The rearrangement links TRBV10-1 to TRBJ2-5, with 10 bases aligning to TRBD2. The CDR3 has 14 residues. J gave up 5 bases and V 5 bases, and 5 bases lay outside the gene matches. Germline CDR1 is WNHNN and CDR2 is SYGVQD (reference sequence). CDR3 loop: CASSRSGRDETQYF. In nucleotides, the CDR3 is TGCGCCAGCAGTAGGAGCGGGAGGGACGAGACCCAGTACTTC.

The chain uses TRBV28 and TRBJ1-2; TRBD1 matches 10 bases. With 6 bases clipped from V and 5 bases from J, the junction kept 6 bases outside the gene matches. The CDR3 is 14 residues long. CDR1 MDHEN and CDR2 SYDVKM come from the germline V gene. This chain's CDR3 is CASRAGTGVYGYTF. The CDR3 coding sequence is TGTGCCAGCAGAGCCGGGACAGGGGTTTATGGCTACACCTTC.

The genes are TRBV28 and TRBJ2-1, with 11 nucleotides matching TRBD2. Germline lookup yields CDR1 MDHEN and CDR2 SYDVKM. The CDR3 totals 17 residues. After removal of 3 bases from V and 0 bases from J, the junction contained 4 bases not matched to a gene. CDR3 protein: CASSFASGGTSYNEQFF. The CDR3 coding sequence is TGTGCCAGCAGTTTTGCTAGCGGGGGGACCTCCTACAATGAGCAGTTCTTC.

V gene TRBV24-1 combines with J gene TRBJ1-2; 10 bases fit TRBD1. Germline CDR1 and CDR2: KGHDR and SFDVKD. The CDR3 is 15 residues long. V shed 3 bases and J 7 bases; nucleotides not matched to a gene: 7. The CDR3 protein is CATSDTRQGASGYTF. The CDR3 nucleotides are TGTGCCACCAGTGATACGAGACAGGGGGCATCTGGCTACACCTTC.

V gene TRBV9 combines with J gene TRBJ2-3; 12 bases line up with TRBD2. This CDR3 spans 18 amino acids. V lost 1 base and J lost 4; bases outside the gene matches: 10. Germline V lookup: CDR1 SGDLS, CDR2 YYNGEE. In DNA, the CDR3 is TGTGCCAGCAGCGTACCACACGGACTAGCGGGAAGTGCAGATACGCAGTATTTT. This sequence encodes CASSVPHGLAGSADTQYF.

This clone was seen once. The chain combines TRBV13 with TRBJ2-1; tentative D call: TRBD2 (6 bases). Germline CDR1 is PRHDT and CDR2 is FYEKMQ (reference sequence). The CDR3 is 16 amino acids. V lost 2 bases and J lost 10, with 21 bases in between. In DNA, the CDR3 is TGTGCCAGCAGCTTAACTTTGTCCGGAGGGGATTGGGAGCAGTTCTTC. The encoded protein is CASSLTLSGGDWEQFF.

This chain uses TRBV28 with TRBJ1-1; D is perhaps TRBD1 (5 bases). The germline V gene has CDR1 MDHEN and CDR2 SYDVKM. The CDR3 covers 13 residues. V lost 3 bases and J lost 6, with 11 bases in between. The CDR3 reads CASSLAEGPEAFF. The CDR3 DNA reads TGTGCCAGCAGTTTGGCGGAGGGGCCTGAAGCTTTCTTT.

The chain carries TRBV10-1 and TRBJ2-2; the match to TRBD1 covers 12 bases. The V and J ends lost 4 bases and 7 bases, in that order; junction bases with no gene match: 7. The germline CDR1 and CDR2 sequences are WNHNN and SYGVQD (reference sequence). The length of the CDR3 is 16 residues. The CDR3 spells CASSAPGTGGGGELFF. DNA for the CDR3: TGCGCCAGCAGTGCCCCGGGGACAGGGGGCGGCGGGGAGCTGTTTTTT.

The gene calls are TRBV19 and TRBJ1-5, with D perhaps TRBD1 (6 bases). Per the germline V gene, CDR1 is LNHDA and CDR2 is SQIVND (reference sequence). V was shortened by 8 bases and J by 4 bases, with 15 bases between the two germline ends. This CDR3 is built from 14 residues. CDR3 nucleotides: TGTGCCAGTCATCAGGGGAGTCGGAATCAGCCCCAGCATTTT. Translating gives CASHQGSRNQPQHF. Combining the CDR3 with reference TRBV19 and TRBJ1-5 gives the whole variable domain DGGITQSPKYLFRKEGQNVTLSCEQNLNHDAMYWYRQDPGQGLRLIYYSQIVNDFQKGDIAEGYSVSREKKESFPLTVTSAQKNPTAFYLCASHQGSRNQPQHFGDGTRLSIL.

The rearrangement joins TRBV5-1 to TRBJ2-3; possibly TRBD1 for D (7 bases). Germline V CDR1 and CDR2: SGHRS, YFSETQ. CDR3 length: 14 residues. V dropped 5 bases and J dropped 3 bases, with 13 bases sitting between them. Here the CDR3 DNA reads TGCGCCAGCAGGACAGGGAGCGGGACAGATACGCAGTATTTT. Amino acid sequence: CASRTGSGTDTQYF.

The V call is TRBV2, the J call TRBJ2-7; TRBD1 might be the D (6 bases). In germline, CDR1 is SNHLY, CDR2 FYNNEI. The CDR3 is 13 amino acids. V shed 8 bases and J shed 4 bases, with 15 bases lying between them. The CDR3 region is CASSFRDTYEQYF. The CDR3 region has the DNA TGTGCCAGCTCCTTCCGGGACACTTACGAGCAGTACTTC.

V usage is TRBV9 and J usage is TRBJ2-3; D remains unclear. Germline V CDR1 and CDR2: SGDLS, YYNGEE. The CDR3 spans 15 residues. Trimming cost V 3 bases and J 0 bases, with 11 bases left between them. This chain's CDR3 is CASSARLASTDTQYF. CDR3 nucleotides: TGTGCCAGCAGCGCTCGACTGGCAAGCACAGATACGCAGTATTTT.

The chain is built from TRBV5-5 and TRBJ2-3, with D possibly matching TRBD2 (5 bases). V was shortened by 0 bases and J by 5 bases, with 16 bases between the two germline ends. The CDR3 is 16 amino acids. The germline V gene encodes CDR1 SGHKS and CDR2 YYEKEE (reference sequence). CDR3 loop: CASSLDGVGEEDTQYF. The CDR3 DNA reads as TGTGCCAGCAGCTTGGATGGGGTGGGAGAGGAAGATACGCAGTATTTT.

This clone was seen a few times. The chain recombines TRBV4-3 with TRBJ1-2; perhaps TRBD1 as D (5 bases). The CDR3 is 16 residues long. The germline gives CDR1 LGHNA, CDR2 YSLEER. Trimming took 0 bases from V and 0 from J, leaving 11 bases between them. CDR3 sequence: CASSQEGFRANYGYTF. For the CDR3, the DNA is TGCGCCAGCAGCCAAGAGGGTTTCAGGGCTAACTATGGCTACACCTTC.

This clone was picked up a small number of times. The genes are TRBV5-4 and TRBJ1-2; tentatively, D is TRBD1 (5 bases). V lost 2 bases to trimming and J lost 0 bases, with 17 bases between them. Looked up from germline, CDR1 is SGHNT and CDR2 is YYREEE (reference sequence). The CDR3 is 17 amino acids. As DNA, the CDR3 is TGTGCCAGCAGCTTAGGCGGGATCCCGGGACCTAACTATGGCTACACCTTC. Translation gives CASSLGGIPGPNYGYTF.

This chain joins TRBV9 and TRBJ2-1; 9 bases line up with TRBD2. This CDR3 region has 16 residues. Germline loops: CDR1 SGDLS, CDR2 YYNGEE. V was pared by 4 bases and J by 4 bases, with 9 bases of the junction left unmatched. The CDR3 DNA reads TGTGCCAGCAGCACCCTACTAGCGGGTTCGTACAATGAGCAGTTCTTC. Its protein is CASSTLLAGSYNEQFF. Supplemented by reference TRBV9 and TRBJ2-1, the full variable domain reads DSGVTQTPKHLITATGQRVTLRCSPRSGDLSVYWYQQSLDQGLQFLIQYYNGEERAKGNILERFSAQQFPDLHSELNLSSLELGDSALYFCASSTLLAGSYNEQFFGPGTRLTVL.

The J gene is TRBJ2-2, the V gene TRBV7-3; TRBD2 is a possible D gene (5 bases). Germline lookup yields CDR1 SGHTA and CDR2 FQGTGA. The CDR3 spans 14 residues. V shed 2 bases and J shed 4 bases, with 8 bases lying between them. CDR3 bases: TGTGCCAGCAGCTTAGTTGGAGGCACCGGGGAGCTGTTTTTT. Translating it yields CASSLVGGTGELFF.

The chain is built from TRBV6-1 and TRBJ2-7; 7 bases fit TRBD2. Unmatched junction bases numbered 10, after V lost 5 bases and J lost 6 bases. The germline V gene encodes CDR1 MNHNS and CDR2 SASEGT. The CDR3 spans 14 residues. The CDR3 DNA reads TGTGCCAGCAGTCGCGAAGGGAGCGGGATCGAGCAGTACTTC. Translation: CASSREGSGIEQYF.

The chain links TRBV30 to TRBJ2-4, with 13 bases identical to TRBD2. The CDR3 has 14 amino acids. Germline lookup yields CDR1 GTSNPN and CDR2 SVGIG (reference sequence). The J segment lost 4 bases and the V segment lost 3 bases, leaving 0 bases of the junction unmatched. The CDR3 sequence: CAWRGLAGKNIQYF. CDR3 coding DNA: TGTGCCTGGAGGGGACTAGCGGGGAAAAACATTCAGTACTTC.

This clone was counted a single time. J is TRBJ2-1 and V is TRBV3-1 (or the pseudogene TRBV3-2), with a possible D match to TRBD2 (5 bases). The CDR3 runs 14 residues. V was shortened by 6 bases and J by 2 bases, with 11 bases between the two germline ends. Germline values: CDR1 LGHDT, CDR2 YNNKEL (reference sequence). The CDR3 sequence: CASRGVGAYNEQFF. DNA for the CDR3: TGTGCCAGCAGGGGAGTTGGCGCCTACAATGAGCAGTTCTTC.

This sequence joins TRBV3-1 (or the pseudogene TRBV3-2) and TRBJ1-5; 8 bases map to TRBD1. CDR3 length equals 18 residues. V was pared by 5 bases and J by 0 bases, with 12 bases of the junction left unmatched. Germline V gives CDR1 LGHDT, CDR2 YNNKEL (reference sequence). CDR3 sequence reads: CASSYLQGVPFSNQPQHF. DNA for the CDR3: TGTGCCAGCAGCTATTTACAGGGGGTTCCTTTTAGCAATCAGCCCCAGCATTTT.

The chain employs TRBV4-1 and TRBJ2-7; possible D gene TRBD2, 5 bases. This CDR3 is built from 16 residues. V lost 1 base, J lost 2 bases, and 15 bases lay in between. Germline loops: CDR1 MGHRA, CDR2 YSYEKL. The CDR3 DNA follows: TGCGCCAGCAGCCAAGCTCTAGCACCGACTGCCTACGAGCAGTACTTC. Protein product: CASSQALAPTAYEQYF.

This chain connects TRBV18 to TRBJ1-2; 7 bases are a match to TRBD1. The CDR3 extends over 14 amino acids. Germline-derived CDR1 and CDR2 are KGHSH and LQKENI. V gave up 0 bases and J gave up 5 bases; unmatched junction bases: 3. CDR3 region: CASSPPARGYGYTF. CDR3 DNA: TGTGCCAGCTCACCACCGGCCAGGGGGTATGGCTACACCTTC.

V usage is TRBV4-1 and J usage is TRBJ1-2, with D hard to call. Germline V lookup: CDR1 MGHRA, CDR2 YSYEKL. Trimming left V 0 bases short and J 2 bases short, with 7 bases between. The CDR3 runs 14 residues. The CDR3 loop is CASSQEIENYGYTF. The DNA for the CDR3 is TGCGCCAGCAGCCAAGAAATAGAGAACTATGGCTACACCTTC.

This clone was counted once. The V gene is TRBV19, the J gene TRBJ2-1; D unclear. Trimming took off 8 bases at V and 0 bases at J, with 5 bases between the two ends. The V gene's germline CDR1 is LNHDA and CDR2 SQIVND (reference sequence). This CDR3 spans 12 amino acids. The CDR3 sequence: CASVASYNEQFF. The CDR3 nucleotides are TGTGCCAGTGTAGCCTCCTACAATGAGCAGTTCTTC.